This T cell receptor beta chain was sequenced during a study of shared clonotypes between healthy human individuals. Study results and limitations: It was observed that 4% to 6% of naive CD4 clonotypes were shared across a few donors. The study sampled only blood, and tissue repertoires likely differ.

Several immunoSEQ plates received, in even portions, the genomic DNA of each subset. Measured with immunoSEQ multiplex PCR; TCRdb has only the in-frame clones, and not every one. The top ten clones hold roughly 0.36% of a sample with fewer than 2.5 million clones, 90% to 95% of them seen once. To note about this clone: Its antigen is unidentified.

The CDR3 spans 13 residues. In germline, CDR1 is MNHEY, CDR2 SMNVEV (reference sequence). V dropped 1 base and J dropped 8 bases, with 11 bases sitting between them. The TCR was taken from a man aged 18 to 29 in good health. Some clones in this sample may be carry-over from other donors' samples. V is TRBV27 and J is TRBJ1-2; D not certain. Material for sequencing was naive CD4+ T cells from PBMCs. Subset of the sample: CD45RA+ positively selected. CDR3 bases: TGTGCCAGCAGTTTATTCCGGGGAGGCGGCTACACCTTC. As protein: CASSLFRGGGYTF.